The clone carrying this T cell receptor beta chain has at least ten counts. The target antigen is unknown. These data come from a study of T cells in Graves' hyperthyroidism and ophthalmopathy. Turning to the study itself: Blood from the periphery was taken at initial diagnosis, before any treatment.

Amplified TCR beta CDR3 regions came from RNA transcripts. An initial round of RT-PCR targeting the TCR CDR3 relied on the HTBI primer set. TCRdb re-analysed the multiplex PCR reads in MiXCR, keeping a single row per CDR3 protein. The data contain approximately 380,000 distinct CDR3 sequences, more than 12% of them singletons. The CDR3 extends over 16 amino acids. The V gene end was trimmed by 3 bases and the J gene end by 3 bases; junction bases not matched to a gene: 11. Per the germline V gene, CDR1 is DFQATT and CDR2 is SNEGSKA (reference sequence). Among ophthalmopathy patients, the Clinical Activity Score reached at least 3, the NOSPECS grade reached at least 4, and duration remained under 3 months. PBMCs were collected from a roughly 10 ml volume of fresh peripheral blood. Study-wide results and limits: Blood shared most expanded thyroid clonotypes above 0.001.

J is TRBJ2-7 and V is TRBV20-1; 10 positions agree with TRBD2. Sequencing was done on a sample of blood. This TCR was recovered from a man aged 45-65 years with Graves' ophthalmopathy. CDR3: CSASEGLAGDFYEQYF. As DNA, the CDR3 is TGCAGTGCTAGTGAGGGTCTAGCGGGAGATTTCTACGAGCAGTACTTC.